The 17 T cell receptor beta chains below all came from one sample that was sequenced in a study of blood T cells in healthy people across ages. Next came a second PCR, run for about 6 to 12 cycles, which used a sample-barcoded 5' primer along with a J-beta primer mix. TCRdb passed the 5' RACE reads through MiXCR, listing each CDR3 protein once. This table holds more than 800,000 distinct CDR3 sequences, about 30% found once. The source material was blood. These receptors originate from a woman over 75 in good health.

The chain recombines TRBV30 with TRBJ2-2, with a possible D match to TRBD1 (6 bases). V was clipped by 7 bases and J by 3 bases, with 9 bases between them. Looked up from germline, CDR1 is GTSNPN and CDR2 is SVGIG (reference sequence). The CDR3 sequence is 12 residues long. The chain's CDR3 is CASGQDTGELFF. CDR3 nucleotides: TGTGCCTCGGGACAAGACACCGGGGAGCTGTTTTTT.

This clonotype was counted a few times. V is TRBV6-2 or TRBV6-3 and J is TRBJ2-7, with D perhaps TRBD1 (5 bases). The CDR3 is made up of 14 amino acids. Per germline, CDR1 MNHEY and CDR2 SVGEGT. V was clipped by 2 bases and J by 2 bases, with 10 bases between them. The CDR3 DNA is TGTGCCAGCAGTTACGTTCAGGGTGCCTACGAGCAGTACTTC. Protein product: CASSYVQGAYEQYF.

This clonotype has just a few counts. Given a much more abundant clone one base away, this may be a read error. The chain employs TRBV12-3 or TRBV12-4 and TRBJ2-3, with TRBD2 matching over 10 bases. This CDR3 contains 16 residues. The CDR3 DNA reads as TGTGCCAGCAGTCTCAGGACTAGCGGAAACACAGATGCGCAGTATTTT. Translated: CASSLRTSGNTDAQYF.

V gene TRBV4-1 combines with J gene TRBJ1-1; D remains ambiguous. The CDR3 covers 16 residues. Germline values: CDR1 MGHRA, CDR2 YSYEKL. Trimming took 3 bases from V and 1 from J, leaving 15 bases between them. CDR3 bases: TGCGCCAGCAGCCACCCTAGACTGATTTCGAACACTGAAGCTTTCTTT. This codes for CASSHPRLISNTEAFF.

As concerns this clonotype: A much larger clone differs by one base, so this may be a read error. The CDR3 here is CAWSKNGRGYEQYF. For the CDR3, the DNA is TGTGCCTGGAGTAAAAACGGACGGGGTTACGAGCAGTACTTC. The rearrangement uses TRBV30 and TRBJ2-7; D possibly corresponds to TRBD2 (5 bases). CDR3 length equals 14 residues. Germline loops: CDR1 GTSNPN, CDR2 SVGIG (reference sequence). Trimming took off 2 bases at V and 4 bases at J, with 15 bases between the two ends.

This clonotype was seen a handful of times. The chain employs TRBV5-1 and TRBJ1-1, with a weak D call TRBD1 (5 bases). The CDR3 has 15 amino acids. Germline CDR1 is SGHRS and CDR2 is YFSETQ. Deletions cut 2 bases from V and 5 bases from J, with 16 bases between. The CDR3 sequence is CASSFLPGRQTEAFF. The CDR3 DNA reads as TGCGCCAGCAGCTTCCTACCGGGGCGACAAACTGAAGCTTTCTTT.

The gene calls are TRBV3-1 and TRBJ2-1; possibly TRBD2 for D (6 bases). Germline loops: CDR1 LGHDT, CDR2 YNNKEL (reference sequence). The CDR3 runs to 12 residues. CDR3 DNA sequence: TGTGCGGCCGGGACTGGACGCAATGAGCAGTTCTTC. Its translation is CAAGTGRNEQFF.

This clonotype has only a few counts. A much larger clone differs by one base, so this may be a read error. The V gene is TRBV29-1, the J gene TRBJ2-1; D might be TRBD1 or TRBD2, each matching 5 bases. The length of the CDR3 is 11 residues. The ends were cut back, 6 bases at V and 9 bases at J, with 12 bases in the middle. Germline CDR1 reads SQVTM; CDR2 reads ANQGSEA. The CDR3 loop is CSVRDALEQFF. CDR3 coding DNA: TGCAGCGTGAGGGACGCCCTTGAGCAGTTCTTC.

A word on this clonotype: A read error may explain this, as a much larger clone is one base away. The rearrangement joins TRBV7-2 to TRBJ1-2; TRBD1 agrees at 7 bases. CDR3 length: 13 amino acids. Germline values: CDR1 SGHTA, CDR2 FQGNSA. CDR3 sequence (DNA): TGTGTCAGCAGCTTAAACAGGGGAGGCGGCTACACCTTC. Translation: CVSSLNRGGGYTF.

The table lists this clonotype with many counts. The V gene is TRBV7-9, the J gene TRBJ1-2; no reliable D call. CDR3 length equals 14 residues. Deletions cut 5 bases from V and 4 bases from J, with 14 bases between. Germline lookup yields CDR1 SEHNR and CDR2 FQNEAQ (reference sequence). CDR3 residues: CASSPTQRGYGYTF. CDR3 sequence (DNA): TGTGCCAGCAGCCCCACCCAGCGAGGCTATGGCTACACCTTC.

Comments on this clonotype: This may stem from a read error, because a much larger clone lies one nucleotide away. J is TRBJ2-1 and V is TRBV9; tentative D call: TRBD1 (7 bases). This CDR3 comprises 15 residues. Germline CDR1 SGDLS, CDR2 YYNGEE. The CDR3 DNA reads TGTGCCAGCAGCGACGACAGGGACTCCTACAATGAGCGGTTCTTC. It is translated as CASSDDRDSYNERFF.

The table lists this clonotype with a few counts. A junction end diverges from the germline sequence, so it may reflect a read error. The chain uses TRBV6-1 and TRBJ2-7; D unclear. Matching the DNA end better, TRBJ2-4 makes the J call doubtful. CDR1 and CDR2 from the germline V gene are MNHNS and SASEGT. The CDR3 is made up of 13 amino acids. CDR3 sequence (DNA): TGTGCCACTCATAATCCAGCCAAAGACATTCAGTACTTC. Protein: CATHNPAKDIQYF.

This clonotype has at least ten counts. The chain carries TRBV7-9 and TRBJ1-1; the D is unclear. The CDR3 has 14 residues. CDR1 SEHNR and CDR2 FQNEAQ come from the germline V gene (reference sequence). V was pared by 1 base and J by 6 bases, with 12 bases between. In nucleotides, the CDR3 is TGTGCCAGCAGCTTAGGGGTGGATCGGGCTGAAGCTTTCTTT. Amino acid sequence: CASSLGVDRAEAFF. Looking up the rest from reference TRBV7-9 and TRBJ1-1 gives the full variable domain: DTGVSQNPRHKITKRGQNVTFRCDPISEHNRLYWYRQTLGQGPEFLTYFQNEAQLEKSRLLSDRFSAERPKGSFSTLEIQRTEQGDSAMYLCASSLGVDRAEAFFGQGTRLTVV.

This clonotype was observed many times. The chain combines TRBV6-5 with TRBJ1-2; TRBD1 is a possible D gene (5 bases). V lost 6 bases and J lost 8, with 19 bases in between. The CDR3 is 14 amino acids. Germline V lookup: CDR1 MNHEY, CDR2 SVGAGI. The CDR3 sequence: CASRYTGRRLGYTF. The DNA of the CDR3 is TGTGCCAGCAGGTATACAGGACGGCGTTTAGGCTACACCTTC.

This clonotype was counted many times. The V and J genes are TRBV4-3 and TRBJ2-3; TRBD1 or TRBD2 may be the D gene (5 bases each). Trimming removed 0 bases at V and 4 bases at J, with 14 bases between. This CDR3 spans 16 amino acids. Germline loops: CDR1 LGHNA, CDR2 YSLEER. This CDR3 is CASSQEVTGGSDTQYF. The CDR3 coding sequence is TGCGCCAGCAGCCAAGAGGTCACAGGAGGCTCAGATACGCAGTATTTT.

This clonotype showed up many times. V and J are TRBV10-3 and TRBJ1-2; D remains ambiguous. The length of the CDR3 is 13 residues. The germline gives CDR1 ENHRY, CDR2 SYGVKD. Trimming cost V 7 bases and J 0 bases, with 9 bases left between them. CDR3 sequence reads: CAITRDPNYGYTF. CDR3 bases: TGTGCCATCACACGCGACCCTAACTATGGCTACACCTTC.

The genes are TRBV6-2 or TRBV6-3 and TRBJ2-1, with 9 bases fitting TRBD2. Per germline, CDR1 MNHEY and CDR2 SVGEGT. There are 17 residues in the CDR3. Germline trimming cut 6 bases from V and 2 bases from J; bases unmatched to any gene: 11. CDR3 nucleotide sequence: TGTGCCAGCAGCTCCATACTTAGCGGGAGAGCCTACAATGAGCAGTTCTTC. This codes for CASSSILSGRAYNEQFF.